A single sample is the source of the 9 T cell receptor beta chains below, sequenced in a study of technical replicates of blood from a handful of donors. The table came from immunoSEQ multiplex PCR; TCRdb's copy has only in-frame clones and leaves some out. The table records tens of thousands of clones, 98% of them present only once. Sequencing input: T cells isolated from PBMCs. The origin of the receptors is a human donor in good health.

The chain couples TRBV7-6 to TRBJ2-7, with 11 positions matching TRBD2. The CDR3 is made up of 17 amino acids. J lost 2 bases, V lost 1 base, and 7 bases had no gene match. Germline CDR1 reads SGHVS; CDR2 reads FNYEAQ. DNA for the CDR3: TGTGCCAGCAGCTTAGGACTAGCGGGAACTATTACCTACGAGCAGTACTTC. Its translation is CASSLGLAGTITYEQYF.

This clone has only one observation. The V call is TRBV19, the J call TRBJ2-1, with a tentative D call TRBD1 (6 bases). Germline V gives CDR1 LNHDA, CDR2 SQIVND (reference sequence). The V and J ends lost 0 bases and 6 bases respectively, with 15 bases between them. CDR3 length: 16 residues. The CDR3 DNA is TGTGCCAGTAGTATAGACAGGGGCACTTGGATCAATGAGCAGTTCTTC. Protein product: CASSIDRGTWINEQFF. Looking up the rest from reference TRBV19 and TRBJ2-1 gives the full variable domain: DGGITQSPKYLFRKEGQNVTLSCEQNLNHDAMYWYRQDPGQGLRLIYYSQIVNDFQKGDIAEGYSVSREKKESFPLTVTSAQKNPTAFYLCASSIDRGTWINEQFFGPGTRLTVL.

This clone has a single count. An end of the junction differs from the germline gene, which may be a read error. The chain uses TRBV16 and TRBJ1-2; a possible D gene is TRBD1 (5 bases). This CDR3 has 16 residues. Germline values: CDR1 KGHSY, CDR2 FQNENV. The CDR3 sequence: CASSRHPGGVNDGYTF. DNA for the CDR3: TGTGCCAGCAGCCGGCACCCCGGGGGTGTTAACGATGGCTACACCTTC.

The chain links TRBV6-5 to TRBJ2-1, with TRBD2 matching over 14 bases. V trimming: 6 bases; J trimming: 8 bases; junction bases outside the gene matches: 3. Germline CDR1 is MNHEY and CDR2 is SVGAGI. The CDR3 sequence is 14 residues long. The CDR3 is CASRGLAGVHEQFF. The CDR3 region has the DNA TGTGCCAGCAGGGGACTAGCGGGAGTCCATGAGCAGTTCTTC.

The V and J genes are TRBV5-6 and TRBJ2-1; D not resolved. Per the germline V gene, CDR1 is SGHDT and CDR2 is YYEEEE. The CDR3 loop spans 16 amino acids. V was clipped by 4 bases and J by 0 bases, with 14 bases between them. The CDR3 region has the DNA TGTGCCAGCAGCCGGCGGTGGTTCAGCTCCTACAATGAGCAGTTCTTC. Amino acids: CASSRRWFSSYNEQFF. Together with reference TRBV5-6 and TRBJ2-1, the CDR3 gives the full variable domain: DAGVTQSPTHLIKTRGQQVTLRCSPKSGHDTVSWYQQALGQGPQFIFQYYEEEERQRGNFPDRFSGHQFPNYSSELNVNALLLGDSALYLCASSRRWFSSYNEQFFGPGTRLTVL.

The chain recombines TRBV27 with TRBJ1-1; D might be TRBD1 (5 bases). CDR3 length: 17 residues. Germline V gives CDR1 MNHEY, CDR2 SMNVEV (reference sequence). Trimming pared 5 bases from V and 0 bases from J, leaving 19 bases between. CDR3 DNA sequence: TGTGCCAGCAGTACCCTTTTTGCGGGGGTCATGAACACTGAAGCTTTCTTT. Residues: CASSTLFAGVMNTEAFF.

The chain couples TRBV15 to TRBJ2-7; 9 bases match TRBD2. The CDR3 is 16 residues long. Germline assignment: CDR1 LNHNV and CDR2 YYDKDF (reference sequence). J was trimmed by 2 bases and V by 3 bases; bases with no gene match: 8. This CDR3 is CATSRGLAGTTYEQYF. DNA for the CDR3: TGTGCCACCAGCAGGGGTCTAGCGGGAACGACCTACGAGCAGTACTTC.

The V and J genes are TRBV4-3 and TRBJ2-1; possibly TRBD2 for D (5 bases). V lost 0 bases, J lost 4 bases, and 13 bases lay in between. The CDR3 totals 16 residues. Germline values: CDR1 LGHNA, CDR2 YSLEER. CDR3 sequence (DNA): TGCGCCAGCAGCCAAGAGAGTGTGGAGGAATACAATGAGCAGTTCTTC. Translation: CASSQESVEEYNEQFF.

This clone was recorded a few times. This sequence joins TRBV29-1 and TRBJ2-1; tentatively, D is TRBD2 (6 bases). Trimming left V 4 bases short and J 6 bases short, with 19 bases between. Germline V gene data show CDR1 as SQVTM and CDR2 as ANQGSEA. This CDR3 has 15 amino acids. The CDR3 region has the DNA TGCAGCGTTGGGCCCCGGGACTCCGTTTCCAATGAGCAGTTCTTC. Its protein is CSVGPRDSVSNEQFF.